This paragraph reports one T cell receptor (beta chain). Its antigen is not identified. Reverse transcription of about 0.45 to 1 ug RNA was carried out with random hexamers. The TCR beta CDR3 was amplified by immunoSEQ multiplex PCR across 54 Vbeta, 13 Jbeta. TCRdb reprocessed the immunoSEQ multiplex PCR reads via MiXCR and lists one record per CDR3 protein. The sample has about 150,000 distinct CDR3 sequences, over 85% seen once. These data belong to a study of CD8 T cells in Susac syndrome. Sequencing of TCR beta covered CD8+ and CD4+ T cells obtained from blood. Findings and limits, study-wide: The authors acknowledged that the study's TCR sequencing and HLA analysis involved relatively few individuals.

The germline V gene has CDR1 SGDLS and CDR2 YYNGEE. Unmatched junction bases numbered 9, after V lost 2 bases and J lost 5 bases. The CDR3 covers 16 residues. The source of this sequence is a human donor with multiple sclerosis. This sequence joins TRBV9 and TRBJ2-3; 9 bases line up with TRBD2. The sequencing input was CD8+ T cells from PBMCs. For the CDR3, the DNA is TGTGCCAGCAGCGTTGAGGCGGGGGGGCCAGTAGATACGCAGTATTTT. Translation: CASSVEAGGPVDTQYF.